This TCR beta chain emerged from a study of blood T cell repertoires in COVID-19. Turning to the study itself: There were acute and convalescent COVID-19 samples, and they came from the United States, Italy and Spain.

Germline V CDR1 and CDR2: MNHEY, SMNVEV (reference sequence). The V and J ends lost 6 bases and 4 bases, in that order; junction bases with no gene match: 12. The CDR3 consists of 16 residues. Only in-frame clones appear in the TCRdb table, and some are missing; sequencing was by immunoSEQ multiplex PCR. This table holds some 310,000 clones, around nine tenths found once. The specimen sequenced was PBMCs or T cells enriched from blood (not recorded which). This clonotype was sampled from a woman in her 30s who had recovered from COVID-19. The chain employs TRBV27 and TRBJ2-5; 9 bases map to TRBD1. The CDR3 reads CASRPLGQGTLETQYF. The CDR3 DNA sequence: TGTGCCAGCAGACCTCTCGGACAGGGGACCCTAGAGACCCAGTACTTC.